Listed here is a single T cell receptor (beta chain). Data came from immunoSEQ multiplex PCR; TCRdb stores just in-frame clones and leaves some out. The sample consists of 65,000 to 90,000 clones, around 90% of them appearing once. The record originates from a study of technical replicates of blood from a few donors. This CDR3 has 15 amino acids. V was pared by 6 bases and J by 4 bases, with 8 bases of the junction left unmatched. Germline CDR1 MNHEY, CDR2 SVGAGI. Sequences were obtained from T cells isolated from PBMCs. The receptor was derived from a human donor in good health. The chain couples TRBV6-5 to TRBJ1-1; 10 nucleotides line up with TRBD1. Here the CDR3 DNA reads TGTGCCAGCAGGCCAGTAGGGACAGGGGTCACTGAAGCTTTCTTT. The encoded protein is CASRPVGTGVTEAFF.